The 9 T cell receptor beta chains presented below share a single source sample, sequenced in a study of T cells in Graves' hyperthyroidism and ophthalmopathy. TCR beta CDR3 regions were amplified from RNA transcripts. Primed by the HTBI set, a first-round RT-PCR was run on the TCR CDR3. TCRdb recomputed calls from the multiplex PCR reads with MiXCR, one row per CDR3 protein. The table lists about 560,000 distinct CDR3 sequences, around 15% of them singletons, with 15% to 20% in the top ten. Sample: blood. The receptors originated from a young woman with Graves' hyperthyroidism.

This clonotype was seen at least ten times. The chain joins TRBV28 to TRBJ2-7, with D hard to call. The CDR3 is made up of 15 amino acids. Germline V lookup: CDR1 MDHEN, CDR2 SYDVKM. The germline V and J ends were trimmed by 6 bases and 0 bases, with 15 bases remaining between them. The CDR3 nucleotides are TGTGCCAGCAGCCTAACTGGTACCCTCTCCTACGAGCAGTACTTC. This sequence encodes CASSLTGTLSYEQYF.

V is TRBV3-1 and J is TRBJ2-1, with 7 nucleotides matching TRBD2. V lost 0 bases to trimming and J lost 5 bases; unmatched junction nucleotides: 4. CDR1 LGHDT and CDR2 YNNKEL come from the germline V gene (reference sequence). This CDR3 is 15 amino acids long. The CDR3 DNA follows: TGTGCCAGCAGCCAAGACGGGGGAGGGGACAATGAGCAGTTCTTC. Protein: CASSQDGGGDNEQFF.

This clonotype was seen ten or more times. The rearrangement uses TRBV27 and TRBJ2-4, with D tentatively TRBD1 or TRBD2 (6 bases each). CDR1 MNHEY and CDR2 SMNVEV come from the germline V gene (reference sequence). Trimming shortened V by 6 bases and J by 5 bases, and 17 bases separated the two germline ends. This CDR3 contains 15 residues. CDR3 bases: TGTGCCAGCAGCCCGGGGGCCTCTCCCCAAAACATTCAGTACTTC. It specifies CASSPGASPQNIQYF.

This clonotype was counted many times. The chain is built from TRBV28 and TRBJ1-5; no definite D call. The CDR3 is 14 amino acids. Per germline, CDR1 MDHEN and CDR2 SYDVKM. V lost 3 bases and J lost 5, with 11 bases in between. The CDR3: CASSLSSAYQPQHF. The DNA for the CDR3 is TGTGCCAGCAGTTTGAGTTCAGCCTATCAGCCCCAGCATTTT.

This clonotype was detected many times. V and J are TRBV2 and TRBJ2-7; D is unresolved. Trimming shortened V by 0 bases and J by 2 bases, and 14 bases separated the two germline ends. CDR3 length equals 16 residues. Germline V gene lookup returns CDR1 SNHLY and CDR2 FYNNEI. DNA for the CDR3: TGTGCCAGCAGTGAAGCCCGGGCCACCCGCACCTACGAGCAGTACTTC. Translated, it gives CASSEARATRTYEQYF.

This clonotype was found many times. The chain couples TRBV11-2 to TRBJ1-2; the match to TRBD1 covers 9 bases. V lost 2 bases to trimming and J lost 8 bases; unmatched junction nucleotides: 9. Germline CDR1 SGHAT, CDR2 FQNNGV. The CDR3 covers 15 residues. The chain's CDR3 is CASSLHTGQGGGYTF. The CDR3 DNA reads as TGTGCCAGCAGCTTACATACGGGACAGGGTGGGGGCTACACCTTC.

This clonotype has only a few counts. The rearrangement uses TRBV6-5 and TRBJ2-1; tentative D call: TRBD2 (5 bases). The germline gives CDR1 MNHEY, CDR2 SVGAGI. The V and J ends lost 0 bases and 0 bases respectively, with 12 bases between them. This CDR3 is 17 amino acids long. CDR3 nucleotide sequence: TGTGCCAGCAGTTACTCGCCAGGACTGCACTCCTACAATGAGCAGTTCTTC. It translates to CASSYSPGLHSYNEQFF.

In regard to this clonotype: A much larger clone lies one base from this, so it may be a read error. The genes are TRBV7-2 and TRBJ1-4, with D unclear. Trimming left V 1 base short and J 4 bases short, with 16 bases between. Germline values: CDR1 SGHTA, CDR2 FQGNSA. The CDR3 contains 17 residues. The CDR3 spells CASSLDRARYLNEKLFF. CDR3 coding DNA: TGTGCCAGCAGCTTAGATAGGGCGCGTTACCTTAATGAAAAACTGTTTTTT.

This clonotype was recorded many times. This sequence joins TRBV18 and TRBJ1-2; 10 nucleotides match TRBD1. The CDR3 sequence is 13 residues long. V shed 3 bases, J shed 7 bases, and the junction held 2 bases outside the gene matches. Germline CDR1 KGHSH, CDR2 LQKENI. CDR3 nucleotides: TGTGCCAGCTCACCTGACAGGGGGCTTGGCTACACCTTC. This sequence encodes CASSPDRGLGYTF.